The 10 T cell receptor beta chains below come from one sample, sequenced in a study of radiotherapy plus CTLA-4 blockade in lung cancer. Only in-frame clones appear in the TCRdb table, and some are missing; sequencing was by immunoSEQ multiplex PCR. The sample has about 57,000 clones, 70% to 85% seen once. Specimen: peripheral blood, collected from a patient treated with radiotherapy plus ipilimumab. These receptor sequences come from a human donor with non-small cell lung cancer who had a complete response to radiotherapy plus ipilimumab.

The chain has TRBV6-6 and TRBJ2-5; no reliable D call. Trimming cost V 0 bases and J 1 base, with 6 bases left between them. CDR3 length equals 14 residues. CDR1 is MNHNY, CDR2 SVGAGI, per germline (reference sequence). The CDR3 protein is CASSYSQIQETQYF. DNA of the CDR3: TGTGCCAGCAGTTACTCGCAGATCCAAGAGACCCAGTACTTC.

This clone was counted between two and nine times. This chain uses TRBV7-6 with TRBJ2-7; D gene unclear. V was cut by 5 bases and J by 2 bases, with 13 bases left in between. Germline CDR1 is SGHVS and CDR2 is FNYEAQ. The CDR3 length is 14 residues. The CDR3 DNA sequence: TGTGCCAGCAGCCCCGGGTCCTCACCCTACGAGCAGTACTTC. As protein: CASSPGSSPYEQYF.

This chain links TRBV28 with TRBJ2-7, with 7 bases matching TRBD2. The ends lost 3 bases at V and 7 bases at J; junction bases unmatched: 12. The CDR3 sequence is 15 residues long. Germline V lookup: CDR1 MDHEN, CDR2 SYDVKM. CDR3 sequence: CASSFPGGGSEEQYV. For the CDR3, the DNA is TGTGCCAGCAGTTTTCCGGGAGGCGGGAGTGAAGAGCAGTACGTC.

The chain couples TRBV11-2 to TRBJ1-1, with D perhaps TRBD1 (5 bases). Germline CDR1 reads SGHAT; CDR2 reads FQNNGV. V was cut by 6 bases and J by 1 base, with 9 bases left in between. The CDR3 loop spans 13 amino acids. CDR3 protein: CASSSQGNTEAFF. CDR3 nucleotides: TGTGCCAGCAGTTCCCAGGGGAACACTGAAGCTTTCTTT.

V is TRBV30 and J is TRBJ2-5, with D maybe TRBD2 (6 bases). The CDR3 contains 12 residues. Germline loops: CDR1 GTSNPN, CDR2 SVGIG (reference sequence). V lost 0 bases, J lost 5 bases, and 7 bases lay in between. CDR3: CAWSVSGETQYF. For the CDR3, the DNA is TGTGCCTGGAGTGTCAGCGGGGAGACCCAGTACTTC.

The chain links TRBV6-5 to TRBJ1-2, with 8 bases aligning to TRBD1. The CDR3 runs to 15 residues. Unmatched junction bases numbered 7, after V lost 5 bases and J lost 2 bases. Germline assignment: CDR1 MNHEY and CDR2 SVGAGI. The CDR3 nucleotides read TGTGCCAGCAGTCTTTACTCAGGGGGCAACTATGGCTACACCTTC. The encoded protein is CASSLYSGGNYGYTF.

CDR3 sequence: CASSIAGKETQYF. The CDR3 DNA is TGTGCCAGTAGTATTGCAGGGAAAGAGACCCAGTACTTC. The genes are TRBV19 and TRBJ2-5, with TRBD1 as a possible D gene (5 bases). This CDR3 is built from 13 residues. Germline loops: CDR1 LNHDA, CDR2 SQIVND (reference sequence). Trimming pared 3 bases from V and 3 bases from J, leaving 8 bases between.

J is TRBJ1-1 and V is TRBV19; no clear D gene. V was cut by 3 bases and J by 11 bases, with 19 bases left in between. Germline values: CDR1 LNHDA, CDR2 SQIVND (reference sequence). CDR3 size: 14 residues. The CDR3 protein is CASSIRQGSLNAFF. CDR3 sequence (DNA): TGTGCCAGTAGTATCCGCCAAGGGAGTCTTAATGCTTTCTTT.

V is TRBV9 and J is TRBJ2-1, with 10 bases aligning to TRBD2. The CDR3 extends over 19 amino acids. CDR1 is SGDLS, CDR2 YYNGEE, per germline. With V trimmed by 0 bases and J by 0 bases, 9 bases remained unmatched. CDR3 in DNA: TGTGCCAGCAGCGTAGAGTCTAGCGGGAGTTCGAGCTCCTACAATGAGCAGTTCTTC. Translated, it gives CASSVESSGSSSSYNEQFF.

The J gene is TRBJ2-1, the V gene TRBV2; TRBD2 agrees at 15 bases. Germline V CDR1 and CDR2: SNHLY, FYNNEI. The V segment lost 6 bases and the J segment 9 bases; nucleotides outside the gene matches: 3. This CDR3 is 14 amino acids long. The CDR3 reads CASRGLAGGGEQFF. Here the CDR3 DNA reads TGTGCCAGCAGGGGACTAGCGGGAGGCGGTGAGCAGTTCTTC.